The 16 T cell receptor beta chains reported below all come from one sample, sequenced in a study of T-cell memory formation after mild COVID-19. TCRdb itself ran the 5' RACE reads through MiXCR, one entry per CDR3 protein. The sample contains 470,000 or so distinct CDR3 sequences, nearly 25% of which appear only once. Sequencing was done on a sample of PBMCs or a T cell subset sorted from them (not recorded which). These receptors all stem from an adult woman who had mild COVID-19 (a few samples of this study predate the infection). Cell type and time point are not known.

This chain connects TRBV15 to TRBJ2-1, with 10 bases aligning to TRBD2. The trim removed 3 bases at V and 1 base at J, leaving 9 bases unmatched. This CDR3 region has 18 residues. Germline V gives CDR1 LNHNV, CDR2 YYDKDF (reference sequence). The CDR3 region has the DNA TGTGCCACCAGCAGGCGTCCTAGCGGGAGCGGATCCTACAATGAGCAGTTCTTC. Translating it yields CATSRRPSGSGSYNEQFF.

The chain combines TRBV6-5 with TRBJ2-7, with TRBD2 matching over 15 bases. Trimming at V came to 6 bases and at J to 0 bases, leaving 9 bases not matched to a gene. The CDR3 spans 18 residues. Germline assignment: CDR1 MNHEY and CDR2 SVGAGI. DNA for the CDR3: TGTGCCAGCAGCTTGGGACTAGCGGGAGGCTTATCCTCCTACGAGCAGTACTTC. Translating gives CASSLGLAGGLSSYEQYF.

This clonotype was seen a handful of times. The chain recombines TRBV4-1 with TRBJ2-3, with TRBD1 matching 10 bases. Germline V gene lookup returns CDR1 MGHRA and CDR2 YSYEKL. Trimming at V came to 4 bases and at J to 1 base, leaving 14 bases not matched to a gene. The CDR3 has 19 amino acids. CDR3 sequence (DNA): TGCGCCAGCAGCCGAGACAGGGGGCAAGGGGGTAGTGGCACAGATACGCAGTATTTT. Protein sequence: CASSRDRGQGGSGTDTQYF.

The genes are TRBV3-1 and TRBJ2-7; D might be TRBD1 (6 bases). The germline V gene encodes CDR1 LGHDT and CDR2 YNNKEL (reference sequence). Trimming removed 5 bases at V and 2 bases at J, with 13 bases between. The CDR3 is 14 residues long. This CDR3 is CASSSPTGTYEQYF. Written as DNA, the CDR3 is TGTGCCAGCAGCTCCCCAACAGGGACCTACGAGCAGTACTTC.

This clonotype was found many times. The chain has TRBV18 and TRBJ2-5, with D maybe TRBD2 (6 bases). The CDR3 runs 14 residues. In germline, CDR1 is KGHSH, CDR2 LQKENI. V was shortened by 1 base and J by 1 base, with 7 bases between the two germline ends. CDR3 sequence (DNA): TGTGCCAGCTCACCACGCGGGACCCAAGAGACCCAGTACTTC. This sequence encodes CASSPRGTQETQYF.

This clonotype showed up just a few times. The chain employs TRBV9 and TRBJ2-3; 11 bases agree with TRBD2. The germline V gene encodes CDR1 SGDLS and CDR2 YYNGEE. V gave up 3 bases and J gave up 4 bases; unmatched junction bases: 10. This CDR3 region has 17 residues. CDR3: CASSAYDLAGGADTQYF. CDR3 nucleotide sequence: TGTGCCAGCAGCGCCTACGATCTAGCGGGGGGCGCAGATACGCAGTATTTT.

The CDR3 DNA is TGTGCCTGGAGGCCGACAGGGAGCACAGATACGCAGTATTTT. It is translated as CAWRPTGSTDTQYF. The chain carries TRBV30 and TRBJ2-3, with 7 bases fitting TRBD1. This CDR3 spans 14 amino acids. Germline CDR1 and CDR2: GTSNPN and SVGIG (reference sequence). J was trimmed by 0 bases and V by 3 bases; bases with no gene match: 3.

The chain links TRBV2 to TRBJ2-7, with 7 bases matching TRBD1. Trimming removed 8 bases from V and 1 base from J; junction bases left unmatched: 8. CDR3 length: 14 amino acids. From germline, CDR1 is SNHLY and CDR2 FYNNEI. CDR3 sequence: CASHDTGESYEQYF. The CDR3 DNA reads as TGTGCCAGCCACGACACAGGGGAGTCCTACGAGCAGTACTTC.

The J gene is TRBJ2-2, the V gene TRBV19; a possible D gene is TRBD2 (5 bases). CDR1 is LNHDA and CDR2 is SQIVND in the germline V gene (reference sequence). V was pared by 6 bases and J by 5 bases, with 13 bases between. The CDR3 is made up of 14 amino acids. CDR3 sequence reads: CASRFGRGTGELFF. The CDR3 bases are TGTGCCAGTAGATTCGGACGAGGGACCGGGGAGCTGTTTTTT.

This chain links TRBV5-1 with TRBJ2-2; no firm D call. V lost 7 bases and J 1 base, leaving 8 bases between the germline ends. CDR1 and CDR2 from the germline V gene are SGHRS and YFSETQ. This CDR3 region has 13 residues. The CDR3 DNA reads TGCGCCAGCTCGAAGGGGAACACCGGGGAGCTGTTTTTT. Amino acid sequence: CASSKGNTGELFF.

The CDR3 sequence is CALPAGVGNTIYF. The DNA for the CDR3 is TGTGCCCTCCCAGCGGGGGTTGGAAACACCATATATTTT. The chain has TRBV7-9 and TRBJ1-3, with a possible D match to TRBD1 (5 bases). This CDR3 contains 13 residues. Trimming took off 11 bases at V and 3 bases at J, with 14 bases between the two ends. The germline V gene has CDR1 SEHNR and CDR2 FQNEAQ (reference sequence).

This clonotype has only a few counts. V and J are TRBV20-1 and TRBJ2-2; 9 nucleotides agree with TRBD2. The junction had 10 bases not matched to a gene; V was cut back by 6 bases and J by 5 bases. There are 15 residues in the CDR3. The V gene's germline CDR1 is DFQATT and CDR2 SNEGSKA (reference sequence). CDR3 DNA sequence: TGCAGTGCGGATTATAGCGGGAGCGGGACCGGGGAGCTGTTTTTT. Amino acid sequence: CSADYSGSGTGELFF.

This clonotype has more than one count but fewer than ten. This sequence joins TRBV12-3 or TRBV12-4 and TRBJ2-3, with D maybe TRBD2 (7 bases). The CDR3 has 16 amino acids. Trimming cost V 6 bases and J 1 base, with 17 bases left between them. The CDR3 region has the DNA TGTGCCAGCAGAGCCCGTAGGGGGAGGGGCACAGATACGCAGTATTTT. It is translated as CASRARRGRGTDTQYF.

This clonotype came up many times. This chain joins TRBV12-3 or TRBV12-4 and TRBJ2-2; TRBD1 or TRBD2 may be the D gene (5 bases each). This CDR3 comprises 16 residues. Trimming stripped 6 bases from V and 1 base from J, with 15 bases between. CDR3 sequence (DNA): TGTGCCAGCAGCCGGGACCGGCGCGGGAACACCGGGGAGCTGTTTTTT. Amino acid sequence: CASSRDRRGNTGELFF.

Many counts were recorded for this clonotype. The chain has TRBV7-9 and TRBJ1-2; D is unresolved. Germline V CDR1 and CDR2: SEHNR, FQNEAQ (reference sequence). The V and J ends lost 1 base and 3 bases respectively, with 9 bases between them. This CDR3 contains 14 residues. The DNA for the CDR3 is TGTGCCAGCAGCTTAGACGGGAGTCACTATGGCTACACCTTC. It yields the protein CASSLDGSHYGYTF.

The CDR3 reads CASSVAFSSPLHF. The CDR3 bases are TGTGCCAGCAGCGTAGCGTTCAGTTCACCCCTCCACTTT. V and J are TRBV9 and TRBJ1-6; D is ambiguous. Germline assignment: CDR1 SGDLS and CDR2 YYNGEE. The CDR3 is made up of 13 amino acids. The V end was cut by 0 bases, the J end by 9 bases, with 7 bases between.